Listed below are T cell receptor beta chains from one sample, sequenced in a study of post-analysis software for immune sequencing data. TCRdb used MiXCR to reprocess the PCR reads, holding one entry per CDR3 protein. This sample yields about 400,000 distinct CDR3 sequences, of which 30% to 45% are seen a single time; around 15% belongs to the top ten. The specimen was blood. The receptors were sampled from a girl between 10 and 17 years old with multiple sclerosis. Both conserved end residues are part of each CDR3. A D gene is named only where the DNA matches it firmly. Clone size is stated in some rows and not others, as once, few, many or a class when expanded.

TRBV27	TRBJ2-5	-	TRBD2	TGTGCCAGCAGTTCCAGACTAGCGGGGGGGCCCACGCAAGAGACCCAGTACTTC	CASSSRLAGGPTQETQYF
TRBV20-1	TRBJ2-7	few	TRBD1	TGCAGTGCTAGAGACCCGGGACAGGATCCCTACGAGCAGTACTTC	CSARDPGQDPYEQYF
TRBV7-3	TRBJ2-5	-	-	TGTGCCAGCAGCTTAAATGCGCGGGGTGAGACCCAGTACTTC	CASSLNARGETQYF
TRBV9	TRBJ1-1	-	-	TGTGCCAGCAGCGGCAGGGGAGGTTTCATCACTGAAGCTTTCTTT	CASSGRGGFITEAFF
TRBV24-1	TRBJ2-1	few	-	TGTGCCACCAGTGATCCGACAAGCCGGAATTACAATGAGCAGTTCTTC	CATSDPTSRNYNEQFF
TRBV28	TRBJ2-7	-	TRBD1	TGTGCCAGCGGCCCGTCTGACAGGGTGGGGTACGAGCAGTACTTC	CASGPSDRVGYEQYF
TRBV10-3	TRBJ2-7	few	TRBD1	TGTGCCATCAGTGAGTCGGGGGACAGAAATACCTACGAGCAGTACTTC	CAISESGDRNTYEQYF
TRBV4-3	TRBJ2-1	-	-	TGCGCCAGCAGCCAAGATCGCCTAACGCCGTACAATGAGCAGTTCTTC	CASSQDRLTPYNEQFF
TRBV12-3/TRBV12-4	TRBJ2-5	few	-	TGTGCCAGCAGTTTAATAGGGGTAGAGACCCAGTACTTC	CASSLIGVETQYF
TRBV27	TRBJ1-2	-	TRBD1	TGTGCCAGCAGTCCCCGACAGGGTAACTATGGCTACACCTTC	CASSPRQGNYGYTF
TRBV12-3/TRBV12-4	TRBJ1-4	-	TRBD1	TGTGCCAGCAGTTTTAGCCCCGGACAGGGGGCTGAAAAACTGTTTTTT	CASSFSPGQGAEKLFF
TRBV10-3	TRBJ1-2	-	-	TGTGCCATCAGTGAGGGACTGAACAGCTATGGCTACACCTTC	CAISEGLNSYGYTF
TRBV7-9	TRBJ2-1	few	-	TGTGCCAGCAGCTCACCTCTACGTTATAATGAGCAGTTCTTC	CASSSPLRYNEQFF
TRBV5-1	TRBJ2-1	-	-	TGCGCCAGCAGCTTGGCCGCACCCGGGACCTACAATGAGCAGTTCTTC	CASSLAAPGTYNEQFF
TRBV12-3/TRBV12-4	TRBJ2-1	-	TRBD1	TGTGCCAGCACCTTGGACAGGTACAATGAGCAGTTCTTC	CASTLDRYNEQFF
TRBV18	TRBJ2-7	-	-	TGTGCCAGCTCACCCGAACGGAGCCACGAGCAGTACTTC	CASSPERSHEQYF
TRBV28	TRBJ2-4	-	-	TGTGCCAGCAGTCCACCAGAGACCCACTACAAGCAGTACTTC	CASSPPETHYKQYF
TRBV9	TRBJ2-7	-	TRBD2	TGTGCCAGCAGCTCTAGCGGGGGGGCCTACAATGAGCAGTACTTC	CASSSSGGAYNEQYF
TRBV18	TRBJ1-6	-	TRBD1	TGTGCCAGCTCACCACCGGGACAGGGAGGCACCCTCCACTTT	CASSPPGQGGTLHF
TRBV18	TRBJ2-1	-	TRBD1	TGTGCCAGCTCACCGGGACAGGGCCCCCTTACGTACAATGAGCAGTTCTTC	CASSPGQGPLTYNEQFF
TRBV20-1	TRBJ2-2	-	-	TGCAGTGCTAGGAAGGGGACCGGGGAGCTGTTTTTT	CSARKGTGELFF
TRBV7-9	TRBJ2-1	few	TRBD2	TGTGCCAGCAGCTCACCGACTAGCGGGGAGCAGTTCTTC	CASSSPTSGEQFF
TRBV7-2	TRBJ2-4	-	-	TGTGCCAGCAGCTTAGGGACTCTAGCCAAAAACATTCAGTACTTC	CASSLGTLAKNIQYF
TRBV6-5	TRBJ2-4	-	-	TGTGCCAGCAGTTACTCCACTGGAGGGGCCAAAAACATTCAGTACTTC	CASSYSTGGAKNIQYF
TRBV20-1	TRBJ2-7	-	TRBD2	TGCAGTGCTAGAGAACCGGGACTAGCGGTAAACGAGCAGTACTTC	CSAREPGLAVNEQYF
TRBV20-1	TRBJ2-7	-	TRBD1	TGCAGTGCTTCCCGGACAGGGGACGCCTACGAGCAGTACTTC	CSASRTGDAYEQYF
TRBV20-1	TRBJ2-3	-	TRBD2	TGCAGTGCATTAGCGGGGGGCCGCCTGAGCACAGATACGCGGTATTTT	CSALAGGRLSTDTRYF
TRBV29-1	TRBJ1-1	once	TRBD1	TGCAGCGGCGCCACAGGGGCCACTGAAGCTTTCTTT	CSGATGATEAFF
TRBV12-3/TRBV12-4	TRBJ1-2	few	-	TGTGCCAGCAGTTTAATCTGGCCGGGAGGCTACACCTTC	CASSLIWPGGYTF
TRBV6-6	TRBJ1-2	-	TRBD1	TGTGCCAGCAGTTACTCGATGGAGGGGGCGGGGAACTATGGCTACACCTTC	CASSYSMEGAGNYGYTF
TRBV7-9	TRBJ2-7	many	TRBD2	TGTGCCAGCAGCTTAGGACTAGCGGGGGCCTACGAGCAGTACTTC	CASSLGLAGAYEQYF
TRBV7-8	TRBJ1-5	few	-	TGTGCCAGCAGCTTAATCTCCCGAGGGGGCAATCAGCCCCAGCATTTT	CASSLISRGGNQPQHF
TRBV5-1	TRBJ2-7	-	TRBD1	TGCGCCAGCAGCCGTGGACAGGGGGCCTACGAGCAGTACTTC	CASSRGQGAYEQYF
TRBV12-3/TRBV12-4	TRBJ2-7	-	-	TGTGCCAGCAGTTCGGGACGGGGCTCCTACGAGCAGTACTTC	CASSSGRGSYEQYF
TRBV3-1	TRBJ2-3	-	-	TGTGCCAGCAGCCAAGAACAGGGACCAGATACACAGTATTTT	CASSQEQGPDTQYF
TRBV4-2	TRBJ2-5	few	TRBD2	TGTGCCAGCAGTCTCCTAGCGGGGGGGGTACAAGAGACCCAGTACTTC	CASSLLAGGVQETQYF
TRBV5-1	TRBJ1-2	few	-	TGCGCCAGCAGCTTGGACCATGGCTACACCTTC	CASSLDHGYTF
TRBV10-3	TRBJ2-7	few	TRBD2	TGTGCCATCAGTGAGTCTGCTCAGCGGGAGTACGAGCAGTACTTC	CAISESAQREYEQYF
TRBV6-6	TRBJ1-5	-	TRBD1	TGTGCCAGCAGTTACTCGCAGGGGGCTAATCAGCCCCAGCATTTT	CASSYSQGANQPQHF
TRBV10-2	TRBJ2-2	few	-	TGCGCCAGCAGTCCAAGCGGAATAAACACCGGGGAGCTGTTTTTT	CASSPSGINTGELFF
TRBV5-1	TRBJ2-7	-	TRBD1	TGCGCCAGCAGCACTGGGACAGGGGGCATCTGGTACGAGCAGTACTTC	CASSTGTGGIWYEQYF
TRBV25-1	TRBJ2-7	few	TRBD2	TGTGCCAGCACTCGGGGGGGGGCATCCTACGAGCAGTACTTC	CASTRGGASYEQYF
TRBV20-1	TRBJ2-1	-	TRBD2	TGCAGTGCTAGATTAGCGGGGGGCCCCTACAATGAGCAGTTCTTC	CSARLAGGPYNEQFF
TRBV6-6	TRBJ2-7	-	-	TGTGCCAGCAGCCCCGGGCCCCCCTACGAGCAGTACTTC	CASSPGPPYEQYF
TRBV20-1	TRBJ1-6	-	TRBD1	TGCAGTGCTAGAGAAACGACAGGGGGCTATAATTCACCCCTCCACTTT	CSARETTGGYNSPLHF
TRBV20-1	TRBJ1-2	many	TRBD1	TGCAGTGCTAGAGATTTGATCCGACCCGGGACAGGGATATATGGCTACACCTTC	CSARDLIRPGTGIYGYTF
TRBV20-1	TRBJ1-1	-	-	TGCAGTGCTCCCGGTTCGGGGCTGGGGAACACTGAAGCTTTCTTT	CSAPGSGLGNTEAFF
TRBV6-1	TRBJ2-6	-	-	TGTGCCAGTAGGACGGACCTCTGGGCCAACGTCCTGACTTTC	CASRTDLWANVLTF